In this sample, the clone carrying this TCR beta chain turned up once. Its antigen is unidentified. The treatment was: oral pan-JAK inhibitor, 5-10 mg twice daily. The data originate from a study of CD8+ T cells in alopecia areata. Study-level information: Tofacitinib dosing lasted 6 to 18 months, which was then followed by 6 months off drug.

CDR1 and CDR2 from the germline V gene are LNHNV and YYDKDF (reference sequence). V was cut by 1 base and J by 3 bases, with 10 bases left in between. This CDR3 is 15 amino acids long. Sequencing relied on a cDNA template that was reverse transcribed from extracted RNA. Using immunoSEQ multiplex PCR, the repertoire was profiled, and TCRdb retains in-frame clones only, with some absent. Of about 200,000 clones in the sample, 60% were seen once. Points from the study as a whole: Among the top 100, expanded CD8+ clones were significantly decreased by tofacitinib, as was scalp clonality. Numerous clones, expanded in lesions, remained in scalp and blood during tofacitinib. Among the cells sequenced in scalp samples are also the resident alphabeta T cells of normal skin.

The receptor was derived from a human donor with alopecia areata. V gene TRBV15 combines with J gene TRBJ1-5; D is uncertain. The sample consisted of CD4+ T cells sorted from blood, taken at week 24, from a patient treated with tofacitinib. CDR3 loop: CATSRAPSFNQPQHF. The CDR3, as DNA: TGTGCCACCAGCAGAGCCCCCTCATTCAATCAGCCCCAGCATTTT. Together with reference TRBV15 and TRBJ1-5, the CDR3 gives the full variable domain: DAMVIQNPRYQVTQFGKPVTLSCSQTLNHNVMYWYQQKSSQAPKLLFHYYDKDFNNEADTPDNFQSRRPNTSFCFLDIRSPGLGDTAMYLCATSRAPSFNQPQHFGDGTRLSIL.